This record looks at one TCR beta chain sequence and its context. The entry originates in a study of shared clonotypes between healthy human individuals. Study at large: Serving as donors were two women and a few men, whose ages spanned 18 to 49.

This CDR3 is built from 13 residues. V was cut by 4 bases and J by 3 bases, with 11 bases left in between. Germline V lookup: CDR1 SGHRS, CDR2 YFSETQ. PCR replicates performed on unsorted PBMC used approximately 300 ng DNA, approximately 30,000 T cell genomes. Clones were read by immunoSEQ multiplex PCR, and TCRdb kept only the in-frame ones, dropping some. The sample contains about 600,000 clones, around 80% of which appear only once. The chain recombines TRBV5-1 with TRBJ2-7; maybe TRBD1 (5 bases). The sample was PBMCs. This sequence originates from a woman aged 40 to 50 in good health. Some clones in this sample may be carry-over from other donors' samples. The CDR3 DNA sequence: TGCGCCAGCAGCCCCCTGGACAACTACGAGCAGTACTTC. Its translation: CASSPLDNYEQYF.